This TCR beta chain derives from a study of memory CD4+ T cells and cytomegalovirus serostatus. Per the study methods: Out-of-frame sequences were removed, leaving a few million distinct TCRbeta sequences. Produced via immunoSEQ multiplex PCR; TCRdb's table is partial and in-frame only. From that table come the V and J calls and clone size; the DNA was used to work out D and trimming. Here the sample spans about 64,000 clones, more than 70% being singletons. The sort gate was single viable CD3+CD4+CD8-CD45RO+ cells for memory CD4+ T cells. CMV serostatus came from serum IgG against pp150, pp28, p38, p52. The J segment lost 4 bases and the V segment lost 4 bases, leaving 9 bases of the junction unmatched. Germline CDR1 LNHDA, CDR2 SQIVND (reference sequence). The CDR3 length is 15 residues.

The receptor was isolated from an adult in good health and CMV-seronegative. Sequencing was done on a sample of memory CD4+ T cells from blood. The V call is TRBV19, the J call TRBJ1-2, with TRBD1 identical over 7 bases. The CDR3 nucleotides read TGTGCCAGTAGTACTGACAGGGCGTCGGTCTATGGCTACACCTTC. Amino acid sequence: CASSTDRASVYGYTF.